This T cell receptor beta chain was sequenced for a study of control samples from healthy donors and cancer patients. Clones were sequenced by immunoSEQ multiplex PCR, and TCRdb holds only the in-frame ones, with some missing. The sample includes around 45,000 clones, over 65% of them seen just once. V lost 5 bases, J lost 5 bases, and 19 bases lay in between. The CDR3 length is 15 residues. Germline-derived CDR1 and CDR2 are SGHVS and FQNEAQ. The sequencing sample was made of formalin-fixed, paraffin-embedded tissue. This rearrangement joins TRBV7-8 to TRBJ2-7, with D unclear. This TCR was sampled from a male donor with melanoma. CDR3: CASSPPRVWAHEQYF. The DNA for the CDR3 is TGTGCCAGCAGCCCCCCTCGGGTATGGGCCCACGAGCAGTACTTC.